This T cell receptor beta chain appears in the sequencing data of a study of T cells in Graves' hyperthyroidism and ophthalmopathy. The sample holds many counts of this clonotype. Using RNA transcripts as the source, TCR beta CDR3 regions were amplified. The primer set for the first-round RT-PCR of the TCR CDR3 was HTBI. TCRdb re-analysed the multiplex PCR reads in MiXCR, keeping a single row per CDR3 protein. This sample has 300,000 to 350,000 distinct CDR3 sequences, with about 20% found just once. Germline-derived CDR1 and CDR2 are DFQATT and SNEGSKA (reference sequence). The CDR3 consists of 14 residues. The V segment lost 0 bases and the J segment 7 bases; nucleotides outside the gene matches: 7.

The V and J genes are TRBV20-1 and TRBJ2-7; the match to TRBD1 covers 9 bases. Sequencing was carried out using blood. The clonotype originates from a woman aged 45-59 years with Graves' hyperthyroidism. CDR3 sequence reads: CSAREDRGWGEQYF. The CDR3 DNA reads TGCAGTGCTAGAGAGGACAGGGGATGGGGGGAGCAGTACTTC.